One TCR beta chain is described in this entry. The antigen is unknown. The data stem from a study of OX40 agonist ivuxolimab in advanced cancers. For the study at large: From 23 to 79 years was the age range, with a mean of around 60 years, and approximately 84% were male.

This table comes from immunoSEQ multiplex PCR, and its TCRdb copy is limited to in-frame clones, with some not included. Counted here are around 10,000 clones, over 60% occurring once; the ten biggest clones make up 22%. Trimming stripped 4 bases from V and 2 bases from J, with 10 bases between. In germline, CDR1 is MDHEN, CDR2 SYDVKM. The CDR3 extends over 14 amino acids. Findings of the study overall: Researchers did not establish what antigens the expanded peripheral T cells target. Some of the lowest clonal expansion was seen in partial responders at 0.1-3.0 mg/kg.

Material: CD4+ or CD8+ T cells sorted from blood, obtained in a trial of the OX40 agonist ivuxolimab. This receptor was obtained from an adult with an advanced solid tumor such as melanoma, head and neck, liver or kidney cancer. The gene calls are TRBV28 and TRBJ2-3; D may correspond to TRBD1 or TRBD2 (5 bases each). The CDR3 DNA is TGTGCCAGCAGTTCCAAGGGGACCACAGATACGCAGTATTTT. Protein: CASSSKGTTDTQYF.